Sequencing of this T cell receptor (beta chain) was carried out in a study of shared clonotypes between healthy human individuals. Findings and limits, study-wide: Clonotype sharing among donors likely depends on sequencing depth.

This clone occurred a few times. Its specificity is not known. Unsorted samples relied on around 100 million PBMCs, which served as the source of genomic DNA. Generated by immunoSEQ multiplex PCR, the TCRdb table keeps only in-frame clones and is missing some. The sample lists about 460,000 clones, approximately 71% occurring once. The CDR3 length is 18 residues. V was cut by 2 bases and J by 3 bases, with 23 bases left in between. Looked up from germline, CDR1 is LGHNA and CDR2 is YSLEER. The chain couples TRBV4-3 to TRBJ2-7; D might be TRBD1 (5 bases). Sequencing input: PBMCs. The sequence came from a woman between 35 and 50 years old in good health. Some clones in this sample may be carry-over from other donors' samples. The CDR3 DNA is TGCGCCAGCAGCCAATTTCGACAGCAGACCCAGATGGTCTACGAGCAGTACTTC. As protein: CASSQFRQQTQMVYEQYF.